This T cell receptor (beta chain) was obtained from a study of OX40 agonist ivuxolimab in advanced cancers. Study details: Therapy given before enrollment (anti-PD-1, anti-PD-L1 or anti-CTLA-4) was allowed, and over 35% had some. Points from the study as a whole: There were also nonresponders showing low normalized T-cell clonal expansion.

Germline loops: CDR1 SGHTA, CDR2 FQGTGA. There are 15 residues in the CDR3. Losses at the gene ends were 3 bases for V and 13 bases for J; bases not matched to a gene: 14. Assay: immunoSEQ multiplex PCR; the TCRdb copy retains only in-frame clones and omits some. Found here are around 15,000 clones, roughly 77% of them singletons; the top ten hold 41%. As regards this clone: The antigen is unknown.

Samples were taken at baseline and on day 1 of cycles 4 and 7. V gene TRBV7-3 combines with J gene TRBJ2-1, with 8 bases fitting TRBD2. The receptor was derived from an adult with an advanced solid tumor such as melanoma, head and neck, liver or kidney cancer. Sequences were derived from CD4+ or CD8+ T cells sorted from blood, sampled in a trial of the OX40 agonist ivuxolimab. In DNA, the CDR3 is TGTGCCAGCAGCTTGGGCGGGGGCAGCGGGAGAGGACAGTTCTTC. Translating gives CASSLGGGSGRGQFF.